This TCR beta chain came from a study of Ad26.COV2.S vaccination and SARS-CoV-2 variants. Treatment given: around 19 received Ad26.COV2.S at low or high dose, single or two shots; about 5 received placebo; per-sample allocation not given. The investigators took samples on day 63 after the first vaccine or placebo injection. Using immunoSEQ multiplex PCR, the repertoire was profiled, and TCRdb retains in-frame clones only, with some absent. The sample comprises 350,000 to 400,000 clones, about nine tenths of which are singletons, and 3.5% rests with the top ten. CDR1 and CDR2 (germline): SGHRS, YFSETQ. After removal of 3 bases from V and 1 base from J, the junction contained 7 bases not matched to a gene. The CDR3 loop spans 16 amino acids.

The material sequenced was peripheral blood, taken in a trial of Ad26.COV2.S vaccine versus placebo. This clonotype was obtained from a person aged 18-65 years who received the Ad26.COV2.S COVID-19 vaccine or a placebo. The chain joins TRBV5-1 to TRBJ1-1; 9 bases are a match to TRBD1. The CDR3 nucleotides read TGCGCCAGCAGCTGGGCAGGACAGGGGCAGAACACTGAAGCTTTCTTT. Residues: CASSWAGQGQNTEAFF.